Shown below are 22 T cell receptor beta chains from a single sample sequenced in a study of identical twins. TCRdb itself ran the 5' RACE reads through MiXCR, one entry per CDR3 protein. The top ten clones hold approximately 1% of a sample with some 500,000 distinct CDR3 sequences, over 11% of them seen once. The sample was also linked to a second study, of yellow fever vaccine responses in identical twins.

Sequences were obtained from CD4+ T cells sorted from blood. The receptors stem from a woman aged 18-29 years in good health.

On this clonotype itself: One end of the junction is discordant with germline, which a read error may explain. V gene TRBV11-2 combines with J gene TRBJ2-2; 8 nucleotides align to TRBD1. The CDR3 runs 15 residues. Germline V gene data show CDR1 as SGHAT and CDR2 as FQNNGV. CDR3 sequence: CASSRGQGLTVELFF. The CDR3 coding sequence is TGTGCCAGCAGCCGAGGACAGGGTCTAACCGTGGAGCTGTTTTTT.

V usage is TRBV24-1 and J usage is TRBJ1-5; unclear D gene. Deletions cut 2 bases from V and 0 bases from J, with 10 bases between. CDR3 length equals 16 residues. Germline lookup yields CDR1 KGHDR and CDR2 SFDVKD. CDR3: CATSDSTRNSNQPQHF. DNA for the CDR3: TGTGCCACCAGTGATTCTACAAGAAATAGCAATCAGCCCCAGCATTTT.

The chain is built from TRBV3-1 and TRBJ2-7; no reliable D call. Germline V CDR1 and CDR2: LGHDT, YNNKEL (reference sequence). The germline V and J ends were trimmed by 6 bases and 3 bases, with 12 bases remaining between them. The CDR3 length is 13 residues. This CDR3 is CASRDSSVYEQYF. The CDR3 DNA is TGTGCCAGCAGAGATTCTAGTGTCTACGAGCAGTACTTC.

This clonotype occurred many times. The chain couples TRBV10-3 to TRBJ1-2, with 7 bases matching TRBD1. CDR3 length: 13 residues. CDR1 and CDR2 (germline): ENHRY, SYGVKD. The ends lost 10 bases at V and 2 bases at J; junction bases unmatched: 7. The CDR3 reads CATVGQENYGYTF. CDR3 nucleotides: TGTGCCACTGTAGGACAGGAGAACTATGGCTACACCTTC.

This sequence joins TRBV6-2 or TRBV6-3 and TRBJ2-7, with TRBD2 identical over 10 bases. J gave up 3 bases and V 6 bases, and 8 bases lay outside the gene matches. From germline, CDR1 is MNHEY and CDR2 SVGEGT. The CDR3 length is 15 residues. CDR3 sequence (DNA): TGTGCCAGCAGGTACGCGTCTAGCGGGAGCTACGAGCAGTACTTC. Encoded protein: CASRYASSGSYEQYF.

In its sample, this clonotype was seen many times. The chain links TRBV20-1 to TRBJ2-1; D unresolved. Between the trimmed V and J ends, which lost 3 bases and 9 bases, there was a span of 18 bases. The germline gives CDR1 DFQATT, CDR2 SNEGSKA (reference sequence). CDR3 length equals 14 residues. The CDR3 reads CSASGSTIAGEQFF. Written as DNA, the CDR3 is TGCAGTGCTAGCGGTTCCACCATAGCCGGTGAGCAGTTCTTC.

This clonotype has just a few counts. J is TRBJ2-5 and V is TRBV6-5; the match to TRBD2 covers 13 bases. CDR3 size: 15 residues. Germline trimming cut 2 bases from V and 10 bases from J; bases unmatched to any gene: 7. Germline V lookup: CDR1 MNHEY, CDR2 SVGAGI. The CDR3 region is CASSYGTSGERDQYF. CDR3 DNA sequence: TGTGCCAGCAGTTACGGGACTAGCGGGGAAAGGGACCAGTACTTC.

J is TRBJ1-2 and V is TRBV12-3 or TRBV12-4, with TRBD1 as a possible D gene (6 bases). Trimming stripped 6 bases from V and 2 bases from J, with 10 bases between. The CDR3 has 13 amino acids. The CDR3 DNA reads TGTGCCAGCAGCAGGGGAGTGAACTATGGCTACACCTTC. It encodes CASSRGVNYGYTF.

This clonotype has just a few counts. This sequence joins TRBV5-1 and TRBJ2-3; 13 bases line up with TRBD2. The V segment lost 1 base and the J segment 10 bases; nucleotides outside the gene matches: 9. The CDR3 is made up of 16 amino acids. In germline, CDR1 is SGHRS, CDR2 YFSETQ. In nucleotides, the CDR3 is TGCGCCAGCAGCTTGAGGACTAGCGGGAGAAGTTTTGCGCAGTATTTT. It encodes CASSLRTSGRSFAQYF.

The rearrangement links TRBV7-8 to TRBJ1-3; D is undetermined. CDR1 is SGHVS and CDR2 is FQNEAQ in the germline V gene. Trimming pared 0 bases from V and 0 bases from J, leaving 9 bases between. The CDR3 consists of 16 residues. CDR3 region: CASSLADASSGNTIYF. Here the CDR3 DNA reads TGTGCCAGCAGCTTAGCCGACGCAAGCTCTGGAAACACCATATATTTT.

This clonotype has ten or more counts. The J gene is TRBJ2-5, the V gene TRBV12-3 or TRBV12-4, with D possibly being TRBD2 (7 bases). This CDR3 contains 16 residues. The V and J ends lost 5 bases and 2 bases respectively, with 18 bases between them. In DNA, the CDR3 is TGTGCCAGCAGTACCCGGGGGGCGCGGATTCAAGAGACCCAGTACTTC. Protein sequence: CASSTRGARIQETQYF.

This clonotype was seen a few times. The rearrangement uses TRBV2 and TRBJ2-2; 10 nucleotides match TRBD2. Germline V gene sequence: CDR1 SNHLY, CDR2 FYNNEI. The CDR3 contains 15 residues. V was clipped by 7 bases and J by 6 bases; unmatched bases: 8. The CDR3 is CASTRASGGPGELFF. As DNA, the CDR3 is TGTGCCAGCACCCGCGCTAGCGGGGGTCCCGGGGAGCTGTTTTTT. Variable domain in full (rest from reference TRBV2 and TRBJ2-2): EPEVTQTPSHQVTQMGQEVILRCVPISNHLYFYWYRQILGQKVEFLVSFYNNEISEKSEIFDDQFSVERPDGSNFTLKIRSTKLEDSAMYFCASTRASGGPGELFFGEGSRLTVL.

This chain joins TRBV20-1 and TRBJ2-7, with TRBD2 matching 7 bases. In germline, CDR1 is DFQATT, CDR2 SNEGSKA (reference sequence). There are 14 residues in the CDR3. V was clipped by 5 bases and J by 3 bases; unmatched bases: 10. The CDR3 DNA is TGCAGTGCTGCTCATCTAGCGGCTAACTACGAGCAGTACTTC. Encoded protein: CSAAHLAANYEQYF.

This clonotype came up a few times. The gene calls are TRBV10-3 and TRBJ2-7; TRBD2 matches at 7 bases. Losses at the gene ends were 10 bases for V and 5 bases for J; bases not matched to a gene: 8. The CDR3 is made up of 12 amino acids. The germline gives CDR1 ENHRY, CDR2 SYGVKD. The CDR3 coding sequence is TGTGCCACCCGAGATACTAGCGACGAGCAGTACTTC. Residues: CATRDTSDEQYF.

There are many counts of this clonotype. The rearrangement uses TRBV12-3 or TRBV12-4 and TRBJ2-7, with D possibly TRBD2 on 6 matching bases. The CDR3 covers 15 residues. Between the trimmed V and J ends, which lost 5 bases and 4 bases, there was a span of 18 bases. CDR3 amino acids: CASSPGLPIGYEQYF. The CDR3 DNA is TGTGCCAGCAGTCCCGGACTACCCATCGGGTACGAGCAGTACTTC.

The chain uses TRBV20-1 and TRBJ2-1; D assignment may be TRBD1 or TRBD2 (5 bases each). Germline CDR1 is DFQATT and CDR2 is SNEGSKA (reference sequence). CDR3 length equals 14 residues. Trimming removed 0 bases from V and 5 bases from J, with 11 bases in between. In DNA form, the CDR3 reads TGCAGTGCTAGAGATTGGTCGGGACACAATGAGCAGTTCTTC. Translating gives CSARDWSGHNEQFF.

The table lists this clonotype with a few counts. The genes are TRBV24-1 and TRBJ2-3, with D uncertain. CDR1 is KGHDR and CDR2 is SFDVKD in the germline V gene. V shed 4 bases and J shed 2 bases, with 6 bases lying between them. This CDR3 spans 13 amino acids. For the CDR3, the DNA is TGTGCCACCAGTGAACAGACCACAGATACGCAGTATTTT. Translating it yields CATSEQTTDTQYF.

This clonotype has just a few counts. The genes are TRBV7-3 and TRBJ1-6; TRBD1 might be the D (6 bases). This CDR3 has 14 amino acids. Germline lookup yields CDR1 SGHTA and CDR2 FQGTGA. Trimming cost V 2 bases and J 9 bases, with 11 bases left between them. CDR3 coding DNA: TGTGCCAGCAGCTTACAGGGGAGGATTTCACCCCTCCACTTT. It is translated as CASSLQGRISPLHF.

The chain has TRBV7-9 and TRBJ2-3; D possibly corresponds to TRBD2 (6 bases). CDR3 size: 16 residues. Germline values: CDR1 SEHNR, CDR2 FQNEAQ (reference sequence). Trimming stripped 1 base from V and 4 bases from J, with 15 bases between. Written as DNA, the CDR3 is TGTGCCAGCAGCTTAGGCCGCCTAAGGGAGGCAGATACGCAGTATTTT. It is translated as CASSLGRLREADTQYF.

The count of this clonotype is one. The V and J genes are TRBV11-2 and TRBJ2-1; 8 nucleotides line up with TRBD2. V dropped 3 bases and J dropped 3; count of bases not matched to a gene: 4. CDR3 length: 15 amino acids. In germline, CDR1 is SGHAT, CDR2 FQNNGV. CDR3 loop: CASSFSGGNYNEQFF. The DNA for the CDR3 is TGTGCCAGCAGCTTCTCGGGGGGGAACTACAATGAGCAGTTCTTC.

The J gene is TRBJ1-4, the V gene TRBV20-1, with a possible D match to TRBD1 (6 bases). The V and J ends lost 4 bases and 8 bases respectively, with 11 bases between them. The CDR3 is 12 residues long. Per the germline V gene, CDR1 is DFQATT and CDR2 is SNEGSKA (reference sequence). The DNA for the CDR3 is TGCAGTGCTATGGGGGCAGGAGAAAAACTGTTTTTT. It translates to CSAMGAGEKLFF.

The chain links TRBV28 to TRBJ2-5; D not certain. This CDR3 comprises 10 residues. Looked up from germline, CDR1 is MDHEN and CDR2 is SYDVKM. V shed 10 bases and J shed 6 bases, with 9 bases lying between them. CDR3 bases: TGTGCCACCCAAATGAAGACCCAGTACTTC. It encodes CATQMKTQYF. The whole variable domain, filled in from reference TRBV28 and TRBJ2-5, reads DVKVTQSSRYLVKRTGEKVFLECVQDMDHENMFWYRQDPGLGLRLIYFSYDVKMKEKGDIPEGYSVSREKKERFSLILESASTNQTSMYLCATQMKTQYFGPGTRLLVL.